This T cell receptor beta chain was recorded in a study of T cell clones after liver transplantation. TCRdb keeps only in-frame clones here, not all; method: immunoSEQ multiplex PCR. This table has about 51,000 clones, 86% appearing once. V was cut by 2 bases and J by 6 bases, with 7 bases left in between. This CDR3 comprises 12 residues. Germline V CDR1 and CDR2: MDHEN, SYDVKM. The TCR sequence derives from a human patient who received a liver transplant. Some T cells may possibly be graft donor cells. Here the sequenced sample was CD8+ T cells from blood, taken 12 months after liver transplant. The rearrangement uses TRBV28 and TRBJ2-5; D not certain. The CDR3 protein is CASSLGVKTQYF. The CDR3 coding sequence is TGTGCCAGCAGTTTAGGTGTAAAGACCCAGTACTTC.